Detailed here is one T cell receptor beta chain. Its antigen remains unknown. Unique molecular identifiers (one per individual cDNA molecule) were attached. TCRdb recomputed calls from the 5' RACE reads with MiXCR, one row per CDR3 protein. This sample has 90,000 to 120,000 distinct CDR3 sequences, with roughly an eighth found just once. These data come from a study of early T cells in non-severe SARS-CoV-2 infection. Study summary: RNA in bulk from unsorted whole blood was sequenced, and chains were unpaired.

Study-level results: VDJdb matches were skewed toward anti-spike CD8 T cell responses.

V was clipped by 4 bases and J by 7 bases, with 12 bases between them. The germline V gene has CDR1 SGHKS and CDR2 YYEKEE (reference sequence). The CDR3 contains 13 residues. This chain connects TRBV5-5 to TRBJ2-4, with D unresolved. This receptor was obtained from an adult who was a healthcare worker with PCR-confirmed SARS-CoV-2 infection or an uninfected control (not recorded which). Specimen: whole blood. The CDR3 bases are TGTGCCAGCAGCCCCATGGGTTTGAACATTCAGTACTTC. Its translation is CASSPMGLNIQYF.